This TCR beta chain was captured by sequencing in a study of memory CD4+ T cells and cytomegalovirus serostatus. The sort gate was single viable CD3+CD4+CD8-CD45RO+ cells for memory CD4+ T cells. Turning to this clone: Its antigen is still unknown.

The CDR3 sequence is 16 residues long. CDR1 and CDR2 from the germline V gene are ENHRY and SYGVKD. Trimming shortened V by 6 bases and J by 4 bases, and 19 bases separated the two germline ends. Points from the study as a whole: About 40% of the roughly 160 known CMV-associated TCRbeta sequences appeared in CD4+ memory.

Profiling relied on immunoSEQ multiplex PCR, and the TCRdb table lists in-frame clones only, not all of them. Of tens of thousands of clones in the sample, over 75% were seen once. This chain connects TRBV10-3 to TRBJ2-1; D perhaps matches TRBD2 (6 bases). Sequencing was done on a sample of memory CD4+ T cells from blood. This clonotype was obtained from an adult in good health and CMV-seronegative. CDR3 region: CAIRMQGRGKYNEQFF. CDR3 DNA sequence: TGTGCCATCAGGATGCAAGGGCGGGGCAAATACAATGAGCAGTTCTTC.